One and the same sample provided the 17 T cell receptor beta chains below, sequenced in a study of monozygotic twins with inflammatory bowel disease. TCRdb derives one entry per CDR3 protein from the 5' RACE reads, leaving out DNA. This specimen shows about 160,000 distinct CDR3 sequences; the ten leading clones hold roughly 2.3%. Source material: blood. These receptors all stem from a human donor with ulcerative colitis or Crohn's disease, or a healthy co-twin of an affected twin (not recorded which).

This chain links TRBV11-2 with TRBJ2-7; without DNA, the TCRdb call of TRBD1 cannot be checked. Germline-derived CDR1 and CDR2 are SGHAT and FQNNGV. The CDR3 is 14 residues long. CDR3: CASSSRVPPYEQYF. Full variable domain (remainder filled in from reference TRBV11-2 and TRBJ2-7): EAGVAQSPRYKIIEKRQSVAFWCNPISGHATLYWYQQILGQGPKLLIQFQNNGVVDDSQLPKDRFSAERLKGVDSTLKIQPAKLEDSAVYLCASSSRVPPYEQYFGPGTRLTVT.

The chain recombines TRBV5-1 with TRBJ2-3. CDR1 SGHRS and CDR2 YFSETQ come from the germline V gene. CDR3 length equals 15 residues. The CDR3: CASSLEERGTDTQYF.

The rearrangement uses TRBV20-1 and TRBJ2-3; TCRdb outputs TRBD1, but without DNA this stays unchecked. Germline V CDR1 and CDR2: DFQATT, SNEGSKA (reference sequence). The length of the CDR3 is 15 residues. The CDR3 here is CSARGDRGEADTQYF.

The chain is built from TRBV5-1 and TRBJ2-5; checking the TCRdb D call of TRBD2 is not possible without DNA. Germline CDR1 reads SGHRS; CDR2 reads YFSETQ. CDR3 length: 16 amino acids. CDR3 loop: CASSAPGLAGAETQYF.

This CDR3 reads CAIRPIAGGLYNEQFF. The V call is TRBV10-3, the J call TRBJ2-1; there is no DNA to check the TCRdb D call of TRBD2. Germline lookup yields CDR1 ENHRY and CDR2 SYGVKD. This CDR3 contains 16 residues.

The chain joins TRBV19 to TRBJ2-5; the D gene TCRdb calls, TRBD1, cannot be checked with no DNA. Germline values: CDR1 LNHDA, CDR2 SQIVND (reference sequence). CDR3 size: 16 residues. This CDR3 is CASSYGTGAFQETQYF.

CDR3 region: CASSRRMGDSYNEQFF. The chain recombines TRBV18 with TRBJ2-1. CDR1 and CDR2 from the germline V gene are KGHSH and LQKENI. The CDR3 has 16 amino acids.

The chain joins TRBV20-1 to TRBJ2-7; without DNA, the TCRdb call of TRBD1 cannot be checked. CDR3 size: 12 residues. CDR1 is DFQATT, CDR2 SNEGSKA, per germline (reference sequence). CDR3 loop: CSAQDRDHEQYF.

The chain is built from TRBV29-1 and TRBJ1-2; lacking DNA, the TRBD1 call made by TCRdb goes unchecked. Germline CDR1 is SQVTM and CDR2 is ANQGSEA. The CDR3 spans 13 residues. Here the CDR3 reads CSVGQGGFYGYTF. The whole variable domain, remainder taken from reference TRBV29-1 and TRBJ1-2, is SAVISQKPSRDICQRGTSLTIQCQVDSQVTMMFWYRQQPGQSLTLIATANQGSEATYESGFVIDKFPISRPNLTFSTLTVSNMSPEDSSIYLCSVGQGGFYGYTFGSGTRLTVV.

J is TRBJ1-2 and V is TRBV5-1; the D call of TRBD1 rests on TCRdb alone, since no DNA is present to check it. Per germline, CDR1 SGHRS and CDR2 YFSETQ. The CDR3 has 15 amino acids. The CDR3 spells CASSLGDRSIYGYTF.

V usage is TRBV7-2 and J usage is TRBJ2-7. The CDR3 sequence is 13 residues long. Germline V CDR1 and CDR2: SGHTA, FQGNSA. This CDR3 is CASSLALSYEQYF. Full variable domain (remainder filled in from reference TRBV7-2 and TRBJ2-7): GAGVSQSPSNKVTEKGKDVELRCDPISGHTALYWYRQSLGQGLEFLIYFQGNSAPDKSGLPSDRFSAERTGGSVSTLTIQRTQQEDSAVYLCASSLALSYEQYFGPGTRLTVT.

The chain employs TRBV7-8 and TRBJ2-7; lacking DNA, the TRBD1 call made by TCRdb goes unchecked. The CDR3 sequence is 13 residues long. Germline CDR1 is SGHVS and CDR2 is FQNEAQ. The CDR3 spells CASSQGRSYEQYF.

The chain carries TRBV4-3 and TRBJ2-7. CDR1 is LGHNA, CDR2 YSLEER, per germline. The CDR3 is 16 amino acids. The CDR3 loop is CASSQDLGEVVYEQYF.

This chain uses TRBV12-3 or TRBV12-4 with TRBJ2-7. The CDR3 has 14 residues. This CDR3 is CASSRVADSYEQYF.

The CDR3 region is CAIRGTGGTADTQYF. The gene calls are TRBV10-3 and TRBJ2-3; TCRdb names TRBD1, which stays unverified in the absence of DNA. The CDR3 loop spans 15 amino acids. CDR1 and CDR2 (germline): ENHRY, SYGVKD.

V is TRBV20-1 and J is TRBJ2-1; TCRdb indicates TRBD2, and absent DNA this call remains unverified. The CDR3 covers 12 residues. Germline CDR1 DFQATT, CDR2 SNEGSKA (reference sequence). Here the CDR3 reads CSVGTKADEQFF.

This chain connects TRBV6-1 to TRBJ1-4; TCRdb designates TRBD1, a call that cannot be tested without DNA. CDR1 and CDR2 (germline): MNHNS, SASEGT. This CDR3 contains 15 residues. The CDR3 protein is CASSPFTGDNEKLFF.